A single sample gave rise to the 25 T cell receptor beta chains below, sequenced in a study of control samples from healthy donors and cancer patients. The protocol was immunoSEQ multiplex PCR, while the TCRdb copy is restricted to in-frame clones and leaves out a portion. Here the sample spans 65,000 to 75,000 clones, about 90% being singletons. Sequencing input: blood. The receptors stem from a woman in her forties or fifties in good health.

The CDR3 loop is CASSQGPRVEQYF. The CDR3 coding sequence is TGTGCCAGCAGCCAGGGACCTAGGGTAGAGCAGTACTTC. The chain recombines TRBV3-1 (or the pseudogene TRBV3-2) with TRBJ2-7, with D possibly called TRBD1 or TRBD2 (5 bases each). In germline, CDR1 is LGHDT, CDR2 YNNKEL (reference sequence). CDR3 length: 13 amino acids. The germline V and J ends were trimmed by 3 bases and 7 bases, with 13 bases remaining between them.

The chain has TRBV27 and TRBJ2-2; D is ambiguous. The CDR3 runs to 16 residues. Looked up from germline, CDR1 is MNHEY and CDR2 is SMNVEV (reference sequence). Trimming shortened V by 5 bases and J by 3 bases, and 16 bases separated the two germline ends. The CDR3 DNA reads TGTGCCAGCAGTCGACATTCGGTGGGTTACACCGGGGAGCTGTTTTTT. Protein sequence: CASSRHSVGYTGELFF.

The chain uses TRBV5-1 and TRBJ2-1, with D unclear. CDR3 length: 15 amino acids. Germline V gene data show CDR1 as SGHRS and CDR2 as YFSETQ. V lost 0 bases and J lost 0, with 7 bases in between. The chain's CDR3 is CASSLALSSYNEQFF. The CDR3 nucleotides are TGCGCCAGCAGCTTGGCCCTGAGCTCCTACAATGAGCAGTTCTTC.

The gene calls are TRBV7-9 and TRBJ1-2; D is perhaps TRBD1 (5 bases). The V end was cut by 5 bases, the J end by 4 bases, with 17 bases between. The CDR3 extends over 15 amino acids. Germline V gives CDR1 SEHNR, CDR2 FQNEAQ (reference sequence). CDR3 protein: CASSDGTTGGYGYTF. CDR3 nucleotides: TGTGCCAGCAGCGACGGGACTACGGGGGGCTATGGCTACACCTTC.

The chain has TRBV27 and TRBJ2-5; no firm D call. This CDR3 comprises 15 residues. The V gene lost 7 bases and the J gene lost 2 bases, with 17 bases spanning the gap. Germline V gives CDR1 MNHEY, CDR2 SMNVEV (reference sequence). This chain's CDR3 is CASTETPSRQETQYF. CDR3 DNA: TGTGCCAGCACTGAAACCCCGAGCCGACAAGAGACCCAGTACTTC.

This clone was seen a few times. J is TRBJ1-2 and V is TRBV30, with TRBD1 matching over 7 bases. V gave up 0 bases and J gave up 3 bases; unmatched junction bases: 1. The CDR3 contains 13 residues. CDR1 and CDR2 (germline): GTSNPN, SVGIG (reference sequence). CDR3 in amino acids: CAWSVQGDYGYTF. The CDR3 DNA follows: TGTGCCTGGAGTGTGCAGGGGGACTATGGCTACACCTTC.

V is TRBV11-2 and J is TRBJ1-3; TRBD1 is a possible D gene (6 bases). Trimming pared 6 bases from V and 2 bases from J, leaving 8 bases between. CDR1 and CDR2 from the germline V gene are SGHAT and FQNNGV. The CDR3 loop spans 13 amino acids. The CDR3 region is CASRRTAGNTIYF. DNA for the CDR3: TGTGCCAGCAGAAGGACAGCTGGAAACACCATATATTTT.

The chain is built from TRBV5-1 and TRBJ2-7; TRBD2 aligns across 7 bases. The CDR3 length is 13 residues. With 5 bases clipped from V and 3 bases from J, the junction kept 5 bases outside the gene matches. CDR1 SGHRS and CDR2 YFSETQ come from the germline V gene. The CDR3 here is CASSSGGYYEQYF. DNA for the CDR3: TGCGCCAGCAGTTCGGGAGGCTACTACGAGCAGTACTTC.

The chain links TRBV7-9 to TRBJ1-2, with D tentatively TRBD1 (6 bases). This CDR3 contains 15 residues. The V gene's germline CDR1 is SEHNR and CDR2 FQNEAQ (reference sequence). Deletions cut 2 bases from V and 4 bases from J, with 14 bases between. The CDR3 sequence: CASSLSGQPSYGYTF. The DNA of the CDR3 is TGTGCCAGCAGCTTATCCGGACAGCCTTCCTATGGCTACACCTTC.

This chain joins TRBV9 and TRBJ1-3, with no clear D. Germline values: CDR1 SGDLS, CDR2 YYNGEE. With 4 bases removed from V and 0 bases from J, the gap between germline ends came to 11 bases. This CDR3 spans 15 amino acids. CDR3 DNA sequence: TGTGCCAGCAGCCCGGACGGATACTCTGGAAACACCATATATTTT. Translation gives CASSPDGYSGNTIYF. Variable domain in full (rest from reference TRBV9 and TRBJ1-3): DSGVTQTPKHLITATGQRVTLRCSPRSGDLSVYWYQQSLDQGLQFLIQYYNGEERAKGNILERFSAQQFPDLHSELNLSSLELGDSALYFCASSPDGYSGNTIYFGEGSWLTVV.

The genes are TRBV5-6 and TRBJ1-2; 8 nucleotides agree with TRBD1. The CDR3 contains 16 residues. Germline V gives CDR1 SGHDT, CDR2 YYEEEE. After removal of 2 bases from V and 4 bases from J, the junction contained 10 bases not matched to a gene. DNA of the CDR3: TGTGCCAGCAGCTTTACCGCAGGGGGCAGGGGCTATGGCTACACCTTC. This encodes CASSFTAGGRGYGYTF.

The chain links TRBV9 to TRBJ2-3; no firm D call. The CDR3 is 13 amino acids. The germline V gene has CDR1 SGDLS and CDR2 YYNGEE. Trimming left V 0 bases short and J 3 bases short, with 5 bases between. CDR3 DNA sequence: TGTGCCAGCAGCGTAGAATTAACAGATACGCAGTATTTT. This encodes CASSVELTDTQYF.

The chain recombines TRBV18 with TRBJ2-7, with D tentatively TRBD1 or TRBD2 (5 bases each). V was clipped by 2 bases and J by 5 bases, with 7 bases between them. The CDR3 covers 12 residues. Germline loops: CDR1 KGHSH, CDR2 LQKENI. CDR3 protein: CASSPGGDEQYF. The CDR3, as DNA: TGTGCCAGCTCACCAGGGGGAGACGAGCAGTACTTC.

The chain couples TRBV18 to TRBJ2-2; the match to TRBD2 covers 14 bases. Trimming at V came to 4 bases and at J to 3 bases, leaving 7 bases not matched to a gene. The germline gives CDR1 KGHSH, CDR2 LQKENI. The CDR3 runs to 18 residues. In DNA form, the CDR3 reads TGTGCCAGCTCACTTGGGAGGACTAGCGGGAGGCACACCGGGGAGCTGTTTTTT. Its translation: CASSLGRTSGRHTGELFF.

This chain connects TRBV27 to TRBJ2-3, with D unclear. The CDR3 extends over 15 amino acids. The germline V gene encodes CDR1 MNHEY and CDR2 SMNVEV (reference sequence). V lost 8 bases, J lost 0 bases, and 15 bases lay in between. This chain's CDR3 is CASRPRALSTDTQYF. The CDR3 DNA reads TGTGCCAGCCGCCCAAGGGCACTTAGCACAGATACGCAGTATTTT.

The gene calls are TRBV19 and TRBJ1-1; no clear D gene. Between the trimmed V and J ends, which lost 3 bases and 1 base, there was a span of 12 bases. The CDR3 is 15 residues long. Germline lookup yields CDR1 LNHDA and CDR2 SQIVND (reference sequence). The DNA for the CDR3 is TGTGCCAGTAGTATTTTCGAGACCTCGAACACTGAAGCTTTCTTT. Translation gives CASSIFETSNTEAFF.

The chain is built from TRBV11-3 and TRBJ2-3; D unclear. CDR1 is SGHNT and CDR2 is YENEEA in the germline V gene. CDR3 size: 13 residues. V lost 7 bases to trimming and J lost 4 bases, with 12 bases between them. CDR3 DNA: TGTGCCAGCACCTACCCCGGGTCAGATACGCAGTATTTT. Translating it yields CASTYPGSDTQYF. Drawing the rest from reference TRBV11-3 and TRBJ2-3, the complete variable domain is EAGVVQSPRYKIIEKKQPVAFWCNPISGHNTLYWYLQNLGQGPELLIRYENEEAVDDSQLPKDRFSAERLKGVDSTLKIQPAELGDSAVYLCASTYPGSDTQYFGPGTRLTVL.

The chain has TRBV28 and TRBJ2-7; 9 bases align to TRBD2. Germline CDR1 MDHEN, CDR2 SYDVKM. V lost 7 bases to trimming and J lost 6 bases; unmatched junction nucleotides: 7. The CDR3 is 13 amino acids. The DNA for the CDR3 is TGTGCCAGCATGGCGGGAGGGCCATTCGAGCAGTACTTC. It translates to CASMAGGPFEQYF.

The CDR3 DNA reads TGTGCCACCAGTGACGGACTAGCGGGGCGGGGGTTCTTC. This gives the protein CATSDGLAGRGFF. V gene TRBV24-1 combines with J gene TRBJ2-1; 12 bases match TRBD2. Germline CDR1 reads KGHDR; CDR2 reads SFDVKD. This CDR3 is built from 13 residues. The V gene end was trimmed by 4 bases and the J gene end by 15 bases; junction bases not matched to a gene: 6.

V is TRBV5-1 and J is TRBJ1-4; 8 bases are a match to TRBD1. The germline CDR1 and CDR2 sequences are SGHRS and YFSETQ. The CDR3 is 14 amino acids. J gave up 7 bases and V 2 bases, and 4 bases lay outside the gene matches. Here the CDR3 DNA reads TGCGCCAGCAGCTTTGGCAGGGGGCGTGAAAAACTGTTTTTT. Its translation is CASSFGRGREKLFF. Full variable domain (outside the CDR3, taken from reference TRBV5-1 and TRBJ1-4): KAGVTQTPRYLIKTRGQQVTLSCSPISGHRSVSWYQQTPGQGLQFLFEYFSETQRNKGNFPGRFSGRQFSNSRSEMNVSTLELGDSALYLCASSFGRGREKLFFGSGTQLSVL.

V gene TRBV5-1 combines with J gene TRBJ2-6; D is unclear. Germline values: CDR1 SGHRS, CDR2 YFSETQ. The CDR3 totals 14 residues. V was clipped by 6 bases and J by 0 bases, with 7 bases between them. The CDR3 DNA sequence: TGCGCCAGCAAATCAGGCTCTGGGGCCAACGTCCTGACTTTC. It codes for CASKSGSGANVLTF.

The chain recombines TRBV7-9 with TRBJ2-3; 9 bases align to TRBD1. Germline loops: CDR1 SEHNR, CDR2 FQNEAQ (reference sequence). V was clipped by 6 bases and J by 4 bases; unmatched bases: 8. The CDR3 has 15 amino acids. DNA for the CDR3: TGTGCCAGCAGGTCCCGGGACAGGGAATCAGATACGCAGTATTTT. This sequence encodes CASRSRDRESDTQYF.

This chain links TRBV7-3 with TRBJ2-4; 10 bases are shared with TRBD2. The CDR3 spans 15 residues. V was pared by 5 bases and J by 8 bases, with 9 bases of the junction left unmatched. In germline, CDR1 is SGHTA, CDR2 FQGTGA. CDR3 in DNA: TGTGCCAGCAGCACCCTAGCGGGAGTGGGGTACATTCAGTACTTC. Encoded protein: CASSTLAGVGYIQYF.

The chain employs TRBV7-6 and TRBJ2-7, with 14 positions matching TRBD2. CDR3 length: 15 amino acids. CDR1 and CDR2 (germline): SGHVS, FNYEAQ. V was clipped by 5 bases and J by 6 bases; unmatched bases: 6. The CDR3: CASSLGTSGSSEQYF. DNA for the CDR3: TGTGCCAGCAGCCTCGGGACTAGCGGGAGCAGCGAGCAGTACTTC.

The chain is built from TRBV11-2 and TRBJ1-1; no clear D. This CDR3 has 14 residues. Germline V CDR1 and CDR2: SGHAT, FQNNGV. The V end was cut by 2 bases, the J end by 4 bases, with 11 bases between. CDR3: CASSLSQPGTEAFF. The CDR3 bases are TGTGCCAGCAGCTTATCCCAACCGGGCACTGAAGCTTTCTTT.